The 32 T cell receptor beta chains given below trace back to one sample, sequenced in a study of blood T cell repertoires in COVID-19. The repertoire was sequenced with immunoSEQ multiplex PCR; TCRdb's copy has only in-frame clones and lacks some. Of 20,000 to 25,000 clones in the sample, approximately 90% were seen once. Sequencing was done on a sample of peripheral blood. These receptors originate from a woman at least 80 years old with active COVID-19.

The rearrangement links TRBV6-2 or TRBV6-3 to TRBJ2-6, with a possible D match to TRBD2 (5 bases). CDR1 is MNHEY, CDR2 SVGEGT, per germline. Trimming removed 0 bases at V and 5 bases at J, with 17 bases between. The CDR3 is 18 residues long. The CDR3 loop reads CASSYSMLEAIRANVLTF. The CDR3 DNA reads TGTGCCAGCAGTTACTCGATGTTGGAGGCCATCCGGGCCAACGTCCTGACTTTC.

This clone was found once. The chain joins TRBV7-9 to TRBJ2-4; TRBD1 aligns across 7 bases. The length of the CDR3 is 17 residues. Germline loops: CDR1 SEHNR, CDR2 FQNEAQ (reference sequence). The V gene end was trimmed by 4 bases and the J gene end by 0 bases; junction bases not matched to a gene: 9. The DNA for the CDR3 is TGTGCCAGCAGCTCCTCTGGGACAGCCCGAGCCAAAAACATTCAGTACTTC. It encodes CASSSSGTARAKNIQYF. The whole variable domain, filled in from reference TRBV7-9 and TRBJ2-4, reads DTGVSQNPRHKITKRGQNVTFRCDPISEHNRLYWYRQTLGQGPEFLTYFQNEAQLEKSRLLSDRFSAERPKGSFSTLEIQRTEQGDSAMYLCASSSSGTARAKNIQYFGAGTRLSVL.

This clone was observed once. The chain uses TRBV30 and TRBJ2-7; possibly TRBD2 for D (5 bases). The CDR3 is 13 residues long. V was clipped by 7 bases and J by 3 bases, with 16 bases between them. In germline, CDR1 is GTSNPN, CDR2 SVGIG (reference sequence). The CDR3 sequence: CASTLGENYEQYF. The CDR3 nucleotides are TGTGCCTCCACCCTCGGGGAAAACTACGAGCAGTACTTC. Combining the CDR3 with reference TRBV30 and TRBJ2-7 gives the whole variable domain SQTIHQWPATLVQPVGSPLSLECTVEGTSNPNLYWYRQAAGRGLQLLFYSVGIGQISSEVPQNLSASRPQDRQFILSSKKLLLSDSGFYLCASTLGENYEQYFGPGTRLTVT.

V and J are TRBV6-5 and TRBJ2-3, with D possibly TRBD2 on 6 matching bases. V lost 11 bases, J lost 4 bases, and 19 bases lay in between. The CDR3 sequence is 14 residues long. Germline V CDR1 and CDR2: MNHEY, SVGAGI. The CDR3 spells CAGLPRLVSDTQYF. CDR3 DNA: TGTGCCGGCCTTCCGAGACTAGTCTCAGATACGCAGTATTTT.

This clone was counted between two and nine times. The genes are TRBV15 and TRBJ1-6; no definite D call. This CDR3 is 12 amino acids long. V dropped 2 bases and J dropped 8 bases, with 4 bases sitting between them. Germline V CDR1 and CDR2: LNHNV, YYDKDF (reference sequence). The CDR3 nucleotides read TGTGCCACCAGCAGACGAGATTCACCCCTCCACTTT. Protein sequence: CATSRRDSPLHF.

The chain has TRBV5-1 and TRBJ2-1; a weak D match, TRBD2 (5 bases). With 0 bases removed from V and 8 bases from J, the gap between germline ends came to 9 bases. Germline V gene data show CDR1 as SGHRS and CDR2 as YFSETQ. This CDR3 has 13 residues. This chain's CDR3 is CASSLGRVYEQFF. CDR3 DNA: TGCGCCAGCAGCTTGGGGCGGGTGTATGAGCAGTTCTTC.

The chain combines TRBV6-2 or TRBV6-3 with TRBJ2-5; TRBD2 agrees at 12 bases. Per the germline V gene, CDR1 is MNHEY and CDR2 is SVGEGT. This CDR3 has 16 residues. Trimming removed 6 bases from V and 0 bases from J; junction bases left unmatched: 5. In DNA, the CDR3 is TGTGCCAGCAGCCCTGGACTAGCGGGGTACCAAGAGACCCAGTACTTC. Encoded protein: CASSPGLAGYQETQYF.

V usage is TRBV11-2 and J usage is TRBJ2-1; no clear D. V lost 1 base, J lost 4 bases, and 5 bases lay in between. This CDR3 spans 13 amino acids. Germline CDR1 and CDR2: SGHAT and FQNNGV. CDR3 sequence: CASSLAVYNEQFF. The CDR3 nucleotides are TGTGCCAGCAGCTTAGCGGTGTACAATGAGCAGTTCTTC.

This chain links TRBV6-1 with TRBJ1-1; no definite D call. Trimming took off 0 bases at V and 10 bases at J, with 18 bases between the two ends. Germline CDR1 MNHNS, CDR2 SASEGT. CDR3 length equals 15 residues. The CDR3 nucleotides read TGTGCCAGCAGTGAAGCGCTTGGAGGAGCCTTTAGAGCTTTCTTT. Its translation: CASSEALGGAFRAFF.

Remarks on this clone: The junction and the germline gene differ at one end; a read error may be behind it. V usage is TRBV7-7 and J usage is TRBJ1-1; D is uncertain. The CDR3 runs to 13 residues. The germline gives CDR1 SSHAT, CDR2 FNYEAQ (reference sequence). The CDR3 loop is CASSSSTDTEAFF. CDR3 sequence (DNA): TGTGCTAGCAGTTCCTCGACTGACACTGAAGCTTTCTTT.

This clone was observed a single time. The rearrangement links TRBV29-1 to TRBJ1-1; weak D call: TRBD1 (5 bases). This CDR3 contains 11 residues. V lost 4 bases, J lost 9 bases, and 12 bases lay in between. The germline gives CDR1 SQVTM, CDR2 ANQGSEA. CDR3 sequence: CSVGKQDQAFF. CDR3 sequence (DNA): TGCAGCGTTGGCAAACAGGACCAAGCTTTCTTT. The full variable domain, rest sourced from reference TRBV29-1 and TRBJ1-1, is SAVISQKPSRDICQRGTSLTIQCQVDSQVTMMFWYRQQPGQSLTLIATANQGSEATYESGFVIDKFPISRPNLTFSTLTVSNMSPEDSSIYLCSVGKQDQAFFGQGTRLTVV.

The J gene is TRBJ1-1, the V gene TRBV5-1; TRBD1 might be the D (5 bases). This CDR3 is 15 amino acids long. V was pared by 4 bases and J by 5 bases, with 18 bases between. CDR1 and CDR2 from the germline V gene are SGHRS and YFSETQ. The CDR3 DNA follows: TGCGCCAGCAGCATCCCGGAGGGGCGTGGGACTGAAGCTTTCTTT. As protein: CASSIPEGRGTEAFF.

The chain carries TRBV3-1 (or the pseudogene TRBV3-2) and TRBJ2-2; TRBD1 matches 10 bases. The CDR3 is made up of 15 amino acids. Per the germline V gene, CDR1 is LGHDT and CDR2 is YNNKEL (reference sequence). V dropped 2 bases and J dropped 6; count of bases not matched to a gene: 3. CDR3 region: CASSQLGTGAGELFF. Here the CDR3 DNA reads TGTGCCAGCAGCCAACTCGGGACAGGGGCCGGGGAGCTGTTTTTT.

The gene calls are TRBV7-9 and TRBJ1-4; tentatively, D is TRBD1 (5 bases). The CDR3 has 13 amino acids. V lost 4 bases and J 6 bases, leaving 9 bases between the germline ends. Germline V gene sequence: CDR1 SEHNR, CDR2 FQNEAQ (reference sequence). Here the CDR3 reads CASSSQGYEKLFF. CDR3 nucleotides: TGTGCCAGCAGCTCGCAGGGATATGAAAAACTGTTTTTT.

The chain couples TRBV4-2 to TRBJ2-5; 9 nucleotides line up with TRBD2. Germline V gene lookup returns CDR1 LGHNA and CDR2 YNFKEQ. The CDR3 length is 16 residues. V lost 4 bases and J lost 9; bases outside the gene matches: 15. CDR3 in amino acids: CASSPEASGDRGAQYF. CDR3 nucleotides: TGTGCCAGCAGCCCCGAAGCTAGCGGGGATCGAGGGGCCCAGTACTTC.

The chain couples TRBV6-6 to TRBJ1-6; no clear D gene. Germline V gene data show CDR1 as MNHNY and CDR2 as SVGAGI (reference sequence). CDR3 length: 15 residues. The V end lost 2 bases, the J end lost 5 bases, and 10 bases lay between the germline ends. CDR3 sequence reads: CASSYVQEDNSPLHF. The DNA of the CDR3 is TGTGCCAGCAGTTACGTTCAGGAAGATAATTCACCCCTCCACTTT.

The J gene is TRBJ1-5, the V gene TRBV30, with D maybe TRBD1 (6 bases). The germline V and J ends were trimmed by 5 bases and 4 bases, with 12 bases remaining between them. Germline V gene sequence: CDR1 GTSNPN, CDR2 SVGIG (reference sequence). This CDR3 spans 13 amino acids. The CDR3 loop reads CAWDLQGNQPQHF. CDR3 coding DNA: TGTGCCTGGGACCTACAGGGAAATCAGCCCCAGCATTTT.

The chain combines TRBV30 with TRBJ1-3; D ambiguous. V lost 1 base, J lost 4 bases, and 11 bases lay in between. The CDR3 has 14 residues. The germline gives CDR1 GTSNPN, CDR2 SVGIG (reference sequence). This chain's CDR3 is CAWSGVDWGNTIYF. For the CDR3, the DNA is TGTGCCTGGAGTGGGGTGGACTGGGGAAACACCATATATTTT.

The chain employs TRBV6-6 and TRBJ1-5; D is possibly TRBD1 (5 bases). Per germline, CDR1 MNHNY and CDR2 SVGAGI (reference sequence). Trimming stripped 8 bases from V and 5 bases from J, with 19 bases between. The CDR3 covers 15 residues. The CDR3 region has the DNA TGTGCCAGCGGATTACGGGGGGACCCTGATCAGCCCCAGCATTTT. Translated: CASGLRGDPDQPQHF.

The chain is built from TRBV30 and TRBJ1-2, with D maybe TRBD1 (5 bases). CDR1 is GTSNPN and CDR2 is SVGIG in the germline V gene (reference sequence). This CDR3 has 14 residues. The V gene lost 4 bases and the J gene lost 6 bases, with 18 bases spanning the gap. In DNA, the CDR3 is TGTGCCTGGATTCCCACAGGAGGGCTGGATGGCTACACCTTC. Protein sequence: CAWIPTGGLDGYTF.

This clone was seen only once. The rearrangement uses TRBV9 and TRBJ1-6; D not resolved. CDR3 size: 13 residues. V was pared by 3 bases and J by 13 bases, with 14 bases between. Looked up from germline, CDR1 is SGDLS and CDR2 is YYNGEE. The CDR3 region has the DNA TGTGCCAGCAGCGGTGGGGAGTTCGATCCCCTCCACTTT. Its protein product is CASSGGEFDPLHF.

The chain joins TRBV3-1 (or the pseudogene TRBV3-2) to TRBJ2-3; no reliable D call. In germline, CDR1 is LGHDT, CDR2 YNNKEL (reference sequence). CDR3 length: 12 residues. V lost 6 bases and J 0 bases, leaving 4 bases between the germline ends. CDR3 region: CASSTSTDTQYF. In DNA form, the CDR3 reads TGTGCCAGCAGTACTAGCACAGATACGCAGTATTTT.

The CDR3 protein is CASSQGTESSYEQYF. The CDR3 DNA is TGTGCCAGCTCACAAGGAACGGAGAGCTCCTACGAGCAGTACTTC. V and J are TRBV5-8 and TRBJ2-7, with D hard to call. The CDR3 loop spans 15 amino acids. Germline lookup yields CDR1 SGHTS and CDR2 YDEGEE. The V end was cut by 7 bases, the J end by 0 bases, with 17 bases between.

CDR3 in amino acids: CASGPTEAFF. DNA for the CDR3: TGTGCCAGCGGCCCCACTGAAGCTTTCTTT. This sequence joins TRBV28 and TRBJ1-1; no clear D gene. Germline V CDR1 and CDR2: MDHEN, SYDVKM. The CDR3 loop spans 10 amino acids. V was pared by 8 bases and J by 4 bases, with 5 bases between. Full variable domain (remainder filled in from reference TRBV28 and TRBJ1-1): DVKVTQSSRYLVKRTGEKVFLECVQDMDHENMFWYRQDPGLGLRLIYFSYDVKMKEKGDIPEGYSVSREKKERFSLILESASTNQTSMYLCASGPTEAFFGQGTRLTVV.

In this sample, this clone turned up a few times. The chain's CDR3 is CATTPTGAITDTQYF. CDR3 nucleotide sequence: TGCGCCACAACCCCTACAGGGGCCATAACAGATACGCAGTATTTT. The V call is TRBV5-1, the J call TRBJ2-3, with TRBD1 matching 7 bases. Germline V gene sequence: CDR1 SGHRS, CDR2 YFSETQ. With V trimmed by 9 bases and J by 3 bases, 13 bases remained unmatched. The CDR3 length is 15 residues.

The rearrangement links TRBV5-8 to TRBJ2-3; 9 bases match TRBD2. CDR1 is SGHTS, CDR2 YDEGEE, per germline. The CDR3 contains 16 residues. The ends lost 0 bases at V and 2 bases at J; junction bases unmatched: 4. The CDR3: CASSLVAGGATDTQYF. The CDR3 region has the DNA TGTGCCAGCAGCTTGGTGGCGGGGGGGGCCACAGATACGCAGTATTTT. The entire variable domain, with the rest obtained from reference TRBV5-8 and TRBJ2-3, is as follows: EAGVTQSPTHLIKTRGQQATLRCSPISGHTSVYWYQQALGLGLQFLLWYDEGEERNRGNFPPRFSGRQFPNYSSELNVNALELEDSALYLCASSLVAGGATDTQYFGPGTRLTVL.

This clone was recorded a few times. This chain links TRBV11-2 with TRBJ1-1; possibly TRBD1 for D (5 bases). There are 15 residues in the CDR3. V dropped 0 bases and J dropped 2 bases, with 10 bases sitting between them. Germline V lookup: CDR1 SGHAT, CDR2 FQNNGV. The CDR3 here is CASSLEYGGNTEAFF. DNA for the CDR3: TGTGCCAGCAGCTTAGAGTACGGGGGAAACACTGAAGCTTTCTTT.

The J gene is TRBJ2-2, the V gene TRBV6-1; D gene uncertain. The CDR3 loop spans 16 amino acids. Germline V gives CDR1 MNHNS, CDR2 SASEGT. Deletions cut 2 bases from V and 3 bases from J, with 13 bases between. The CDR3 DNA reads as TGTGCCAGCAGTGAAACTTCCACGTATGACACCGGGGAGCTGTTTTTT. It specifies CASSETSTYDTGELFF.

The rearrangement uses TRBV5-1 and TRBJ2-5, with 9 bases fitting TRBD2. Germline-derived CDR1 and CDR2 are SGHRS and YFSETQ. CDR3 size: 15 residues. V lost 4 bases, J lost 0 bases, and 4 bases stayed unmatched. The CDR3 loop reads CASSLSGGNQETQYF. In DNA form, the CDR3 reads TGCGCCAGCAGCCTGAGCGGGGGGAACCAAGAGACCCAGTACTTC.

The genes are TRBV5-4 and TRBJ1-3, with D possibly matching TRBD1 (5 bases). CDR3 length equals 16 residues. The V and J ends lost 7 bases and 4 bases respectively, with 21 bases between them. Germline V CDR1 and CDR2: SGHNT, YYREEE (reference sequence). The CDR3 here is CASPFRAEYIGNTIYF. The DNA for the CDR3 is TGTGCCAGCCCCTTCAGGGCGGAGTACATCGGAAACACCATATATTTT.

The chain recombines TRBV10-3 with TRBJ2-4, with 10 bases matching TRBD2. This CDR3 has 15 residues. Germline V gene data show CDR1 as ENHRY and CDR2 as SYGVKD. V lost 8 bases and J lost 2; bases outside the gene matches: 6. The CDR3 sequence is CAISSGGATKNIQYF. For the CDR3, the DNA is TGTGCCATCTCAAGCGGGGGGGCGACCAAAAACATTCAGTACTTC.

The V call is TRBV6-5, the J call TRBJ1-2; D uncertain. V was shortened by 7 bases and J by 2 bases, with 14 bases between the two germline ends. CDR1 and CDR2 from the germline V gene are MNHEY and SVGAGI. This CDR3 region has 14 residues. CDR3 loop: CASTSVTENYGYTF. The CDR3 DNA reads TGTGCCAGCACCTCGGTAACAGAAAACTATGGCTACACCTTC.